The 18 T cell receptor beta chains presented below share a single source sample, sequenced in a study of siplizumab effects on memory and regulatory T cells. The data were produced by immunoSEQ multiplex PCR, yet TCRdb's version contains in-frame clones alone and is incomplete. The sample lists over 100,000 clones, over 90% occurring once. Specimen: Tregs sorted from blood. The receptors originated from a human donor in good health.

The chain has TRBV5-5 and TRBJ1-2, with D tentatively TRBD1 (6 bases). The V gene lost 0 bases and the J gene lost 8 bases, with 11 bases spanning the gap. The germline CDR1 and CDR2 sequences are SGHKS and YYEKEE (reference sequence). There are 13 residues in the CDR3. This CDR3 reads CASSLDRVDGYTF. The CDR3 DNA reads TGTGCCAGCAGCTTGGACAGGGTAGACGGCTACACCTTC.

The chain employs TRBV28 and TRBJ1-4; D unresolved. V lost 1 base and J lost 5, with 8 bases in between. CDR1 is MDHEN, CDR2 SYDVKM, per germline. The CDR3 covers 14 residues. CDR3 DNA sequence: TGTGCCAGCAGTTTATCATCTGGCAATGAAAAACTGTTTTTT. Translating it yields CASSLSSGNEKLFF.

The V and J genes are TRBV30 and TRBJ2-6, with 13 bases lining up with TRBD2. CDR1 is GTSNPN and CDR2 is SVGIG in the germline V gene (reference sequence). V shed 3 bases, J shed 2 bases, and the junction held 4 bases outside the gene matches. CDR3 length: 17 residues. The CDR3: CAWRYTSGRAGANVLTF. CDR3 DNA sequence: TGTGCCTGGAGATACACTAGCGGGAGGGCTGGGGCCAACGTCCTGACTTTC.

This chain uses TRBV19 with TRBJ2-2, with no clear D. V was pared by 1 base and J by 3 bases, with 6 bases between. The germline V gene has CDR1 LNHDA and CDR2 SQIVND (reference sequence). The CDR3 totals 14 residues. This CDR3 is CASSIAEYTGELFF. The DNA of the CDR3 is TGTGCCAGTAGTATAGCGGAGTACACCGGGGAGCTGTTTTTT.

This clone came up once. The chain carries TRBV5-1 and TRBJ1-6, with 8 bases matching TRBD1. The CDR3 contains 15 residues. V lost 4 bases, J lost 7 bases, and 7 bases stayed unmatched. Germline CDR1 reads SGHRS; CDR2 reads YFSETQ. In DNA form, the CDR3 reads TGCGCCAGCAGCCTCGGACAGGGAGTGAATTCACCCCTCCACTTT. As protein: CASSLGQGVNSPLHF.

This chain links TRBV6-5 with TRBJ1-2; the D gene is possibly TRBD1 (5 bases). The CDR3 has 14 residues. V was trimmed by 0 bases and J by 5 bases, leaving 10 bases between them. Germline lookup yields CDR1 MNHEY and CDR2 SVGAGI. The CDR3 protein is CASSYSPGLYGYTF. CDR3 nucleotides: TGTGCCAGCAGTTACTCGCCAGGGTTATATGGCTACACCTTC.

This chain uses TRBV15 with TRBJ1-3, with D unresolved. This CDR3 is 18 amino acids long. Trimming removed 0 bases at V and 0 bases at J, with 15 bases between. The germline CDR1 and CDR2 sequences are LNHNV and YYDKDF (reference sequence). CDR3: CATSREDGRLISGNTIYF. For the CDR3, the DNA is TGTGCCACCAGCAGAGAGGATGGGCGCCTAATCTCTGGAAACACCATATATTTT.

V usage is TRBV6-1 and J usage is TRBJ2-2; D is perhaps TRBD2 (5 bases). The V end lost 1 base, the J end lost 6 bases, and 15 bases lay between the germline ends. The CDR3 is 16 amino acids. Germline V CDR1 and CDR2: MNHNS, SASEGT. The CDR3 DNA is TGTGCCAGCAGTGAAGATTCTCCCGCGGGCGCCGGGGAGCTGTTTTTT. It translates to CASSEDSPAGAGELFF.

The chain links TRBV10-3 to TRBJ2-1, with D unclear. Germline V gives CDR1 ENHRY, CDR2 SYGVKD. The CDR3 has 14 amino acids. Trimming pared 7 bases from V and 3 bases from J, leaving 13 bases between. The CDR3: CAITMESLYNEQFF. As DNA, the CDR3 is TGTGCCATCACAATGGAGTCCCTCTACAATGAGCAGTTCTTC.

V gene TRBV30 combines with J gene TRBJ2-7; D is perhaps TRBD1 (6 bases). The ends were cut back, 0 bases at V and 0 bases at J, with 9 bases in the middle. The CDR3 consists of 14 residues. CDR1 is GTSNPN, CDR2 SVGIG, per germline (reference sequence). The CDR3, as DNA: TGTGCCTGGAGTGTCGAGGACAGCTCCTACGAGCAGTACTTC. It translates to CAWSVEDSSYEQYF. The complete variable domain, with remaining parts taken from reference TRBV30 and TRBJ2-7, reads SQTIHQWPATLVQPVGSPLSLECTVEGTSNPNLYWYRQAAGRGLQLLFYSVGIGQISSEVPQNLSASRPQDRQFILSSKKLLLSDSGFYLCAWSVEDSSYEQYFGPGTRLTVT.

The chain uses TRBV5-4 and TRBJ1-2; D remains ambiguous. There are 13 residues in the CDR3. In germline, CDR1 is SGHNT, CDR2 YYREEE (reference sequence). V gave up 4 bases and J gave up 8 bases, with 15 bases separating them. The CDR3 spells CASSSYGFRGYTF. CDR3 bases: TGTGCCAGCAGCAGCTACGGTTTCAGAGGCTACACCTTC.

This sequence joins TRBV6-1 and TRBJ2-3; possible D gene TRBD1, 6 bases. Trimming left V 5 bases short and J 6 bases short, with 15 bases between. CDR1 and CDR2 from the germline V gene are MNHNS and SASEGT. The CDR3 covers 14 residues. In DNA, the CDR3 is TGTGCCAGCAGTCTCCGGGACACGGTGGATACGCAGTATTTT. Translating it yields CASSLRDTVDTQYF.

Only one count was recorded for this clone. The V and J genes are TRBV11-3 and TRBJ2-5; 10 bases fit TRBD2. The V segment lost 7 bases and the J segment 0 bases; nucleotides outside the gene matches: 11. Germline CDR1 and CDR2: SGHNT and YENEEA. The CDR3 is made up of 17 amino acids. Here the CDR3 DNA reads TGTGCCAGCACCCTTAGCGGGAGGTTCTTATACCAAGAGACCCAGTACTTC. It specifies CASTLSGRFLYQETQYF.

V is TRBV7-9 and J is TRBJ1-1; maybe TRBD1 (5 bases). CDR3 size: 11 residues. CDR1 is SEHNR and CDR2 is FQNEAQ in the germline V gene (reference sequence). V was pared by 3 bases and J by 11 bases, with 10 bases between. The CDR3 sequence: CASSFREEAFF. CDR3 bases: TGTGCCAGCAGCTTCAGGGAAGAGGCTTTCTTT.

CDR3 protein: CASSFLQGNHYGYTF. The CDR3 nucleotides are TGTGCCAGCAGCTTCCTTCAGGGAAACCACTATGGCTACACCTTC. The chain couples TRBV7-9 to TRBJ1-2, with TRBD1 as a possible D gene (5 bases). Germline V gene sequence: CDR1 SEHNR, CDR2 FQNEAQ (reference sequence). The CDR3 covers 15 residues. V was cut by 3 bases and J by 3 bases, with 14 bases left in between.

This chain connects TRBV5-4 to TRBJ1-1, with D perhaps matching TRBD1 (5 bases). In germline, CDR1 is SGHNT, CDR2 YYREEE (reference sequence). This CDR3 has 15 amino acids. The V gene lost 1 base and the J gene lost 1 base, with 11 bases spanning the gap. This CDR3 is CASSLTQEPNTEAFF. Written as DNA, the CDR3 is TGTGCCAGCAGCTTGACACAGGAGCCGAACACTGAAGCTTTCTTT.

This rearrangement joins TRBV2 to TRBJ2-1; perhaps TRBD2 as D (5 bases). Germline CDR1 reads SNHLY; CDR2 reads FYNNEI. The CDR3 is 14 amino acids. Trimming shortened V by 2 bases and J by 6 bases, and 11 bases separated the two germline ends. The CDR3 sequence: CASSETLALNEQFF. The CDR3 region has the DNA TGTGCCAGCAGTGAAACGCTAGCTCTCAATGAGCAGTTCTTC.

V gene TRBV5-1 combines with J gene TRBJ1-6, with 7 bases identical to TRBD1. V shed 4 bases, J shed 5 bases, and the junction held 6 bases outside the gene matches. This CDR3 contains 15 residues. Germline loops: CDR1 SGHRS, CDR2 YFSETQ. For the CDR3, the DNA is TGCGCCAGCAGCGAGGGACAGCAGAATAATTCACCCCTCCACTTT. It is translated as CASSEGQQNNSPLHF.